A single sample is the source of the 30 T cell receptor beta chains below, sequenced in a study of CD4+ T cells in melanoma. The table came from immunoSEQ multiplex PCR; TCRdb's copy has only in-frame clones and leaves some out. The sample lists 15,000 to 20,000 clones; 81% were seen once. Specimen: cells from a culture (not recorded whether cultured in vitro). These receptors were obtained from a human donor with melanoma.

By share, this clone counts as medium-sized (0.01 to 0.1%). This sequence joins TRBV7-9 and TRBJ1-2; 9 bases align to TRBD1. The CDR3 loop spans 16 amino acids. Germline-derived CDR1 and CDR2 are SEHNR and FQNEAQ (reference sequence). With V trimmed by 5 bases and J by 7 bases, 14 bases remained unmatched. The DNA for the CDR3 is TGTGCCAGCAGCCACACAATCGACAGGGGGGGTACTGGCTACACCTTC. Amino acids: CASSHTIDRGGTGYTF.

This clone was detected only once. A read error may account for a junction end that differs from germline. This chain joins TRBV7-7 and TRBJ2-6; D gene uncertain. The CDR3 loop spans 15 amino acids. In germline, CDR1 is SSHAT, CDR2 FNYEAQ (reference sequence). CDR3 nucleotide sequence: TGTGCTAGCAGTCCAAATTCTGCTGGGGCCAACGTCCTGACTTTC. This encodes CASSPNSAGANVLTF.

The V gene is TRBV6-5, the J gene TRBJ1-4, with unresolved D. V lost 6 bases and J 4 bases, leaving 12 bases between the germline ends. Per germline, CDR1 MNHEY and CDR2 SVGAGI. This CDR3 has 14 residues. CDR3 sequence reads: CASRLGRINEKLFF. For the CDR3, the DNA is TGTGCCAGCAGACTTGGCAGGATTAATGAAAAACTGTTTTTT.

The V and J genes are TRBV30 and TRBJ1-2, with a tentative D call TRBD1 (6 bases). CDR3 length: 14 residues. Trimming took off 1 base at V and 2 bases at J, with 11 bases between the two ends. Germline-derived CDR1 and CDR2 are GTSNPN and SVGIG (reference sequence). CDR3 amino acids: CAWSGQGTNYGYTF. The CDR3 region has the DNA TGTGCCTGGAGTGGCCAGGGGACGAACTATGGCTACACCTTC.

The chain's CDR3 is CASSLVSGCEQYF. The CDR3 DNA reads TGTGCCAGCAGCTTAGTATCCGGGTGTGAGCAGTACTTC. The genes are TRBV11-2 and TRBJ2-7; D is uncertain. The ends were cut back, 1 base at V and 7 bases at J, with 11 bases in the middle. Per germline, CDR1 SGHAT and CDR2 FQNNGV. This CDR3 region has 13 residues.

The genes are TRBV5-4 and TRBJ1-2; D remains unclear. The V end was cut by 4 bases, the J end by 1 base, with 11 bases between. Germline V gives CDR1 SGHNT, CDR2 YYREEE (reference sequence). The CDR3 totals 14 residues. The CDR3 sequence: CASSRRDFNYGYTF. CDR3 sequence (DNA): TGTGCCAGCAGCCGCCGGGATTTTAACTATGGCTACACCTTC.

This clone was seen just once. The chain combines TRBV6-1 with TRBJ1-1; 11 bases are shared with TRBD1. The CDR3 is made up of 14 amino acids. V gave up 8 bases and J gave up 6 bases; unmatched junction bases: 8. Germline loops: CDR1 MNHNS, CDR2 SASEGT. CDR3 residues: CASPQRTGGSEAFF. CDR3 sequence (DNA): TGTGCCAGCCCCCAGAGGACAGGGGGCTCTGAAGCTTTCTTT.

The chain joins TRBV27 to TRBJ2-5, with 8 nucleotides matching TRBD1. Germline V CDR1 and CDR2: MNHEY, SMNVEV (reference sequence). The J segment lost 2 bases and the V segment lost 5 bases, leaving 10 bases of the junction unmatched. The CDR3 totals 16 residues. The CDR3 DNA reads TGTGCCAGCAGTGCATTCGAGGACAGGGTGCAAGAGACCCAGTACTTC. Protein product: CASSAFEDRVQETQYF.

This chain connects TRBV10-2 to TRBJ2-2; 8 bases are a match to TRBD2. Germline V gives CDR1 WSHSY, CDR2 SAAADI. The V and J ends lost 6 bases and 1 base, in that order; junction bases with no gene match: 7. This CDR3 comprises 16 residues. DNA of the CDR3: TGCGCCAGCAGGGCAGCGGGGGCCGGGAACACCGGGGAGCTGTTTTTT. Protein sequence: CASRAAGAGNTGELFF.

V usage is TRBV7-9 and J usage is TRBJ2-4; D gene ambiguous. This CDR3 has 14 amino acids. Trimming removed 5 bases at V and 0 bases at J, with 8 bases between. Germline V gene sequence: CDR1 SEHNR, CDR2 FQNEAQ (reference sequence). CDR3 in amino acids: CASSVSLAKNIQYF. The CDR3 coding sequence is TGTGCCAGCAGCGTCAGTCTAGCCAAAAACATTCAGTACTTC.

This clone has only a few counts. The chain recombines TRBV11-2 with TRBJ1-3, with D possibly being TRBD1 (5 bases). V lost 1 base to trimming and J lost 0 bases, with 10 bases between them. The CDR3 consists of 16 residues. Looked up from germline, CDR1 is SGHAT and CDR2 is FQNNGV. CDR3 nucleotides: TGTGCCAGCAGCTTAGTGGGACGAATCTCTGGAAACACCATATATTTT. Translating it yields CASSLVGRISGNTIYF.

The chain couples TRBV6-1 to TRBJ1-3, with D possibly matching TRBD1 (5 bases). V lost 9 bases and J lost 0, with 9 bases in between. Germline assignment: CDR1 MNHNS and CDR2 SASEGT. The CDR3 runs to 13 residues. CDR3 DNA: TGTGCCAGTACAGGTTTCTCTGGAAACACCATATATTTT. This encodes CASTGFSGNTIYF.

The chain's CDR3 is CALGTGAYTGELFF. CDR3 nucleotide sequence: TGTGCTCTCGGGACAGGGGCCTACACCGGGGAGCTGTTTTTT. V usage is TRBV30 and J usage is TRBJ2-2, with 10 positions matching TRBD1. CDR1 is GTSNPN and CDR2 is SVGIG in the germline V gene (reference sequence). The CDR3 consists of 14 residues. Based on the CDR3 plus reference TRBV30 and TRBJ2-2, the full variable domain is SQTIHQWPATLVQPVGSPLSLECTVEGTSNPNLYWYRQAAGRGLQLLFYSVGIGQISSEVPQNLSASRPQDRQFILSSKKLLLSDSGFYLCALGTGAYTGELFFGEGSRLTVL.

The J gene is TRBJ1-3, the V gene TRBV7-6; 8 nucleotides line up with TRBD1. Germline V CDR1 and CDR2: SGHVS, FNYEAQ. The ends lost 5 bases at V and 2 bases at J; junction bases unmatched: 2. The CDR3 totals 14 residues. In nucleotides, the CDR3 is TGTGCCAGCAGCCAGGGACAGGCTGGAAACACCATATATTTT. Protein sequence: CASSQGQAGNTIYF.

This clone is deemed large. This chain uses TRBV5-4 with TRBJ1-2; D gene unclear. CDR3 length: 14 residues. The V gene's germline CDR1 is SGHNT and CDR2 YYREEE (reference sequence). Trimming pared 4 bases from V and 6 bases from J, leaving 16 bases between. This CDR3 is CASSPLRNSDGYTF. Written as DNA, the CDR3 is TGTGCCAGCAGCCCTCTGAGGAATTCGGATGGCTACACCTTC.

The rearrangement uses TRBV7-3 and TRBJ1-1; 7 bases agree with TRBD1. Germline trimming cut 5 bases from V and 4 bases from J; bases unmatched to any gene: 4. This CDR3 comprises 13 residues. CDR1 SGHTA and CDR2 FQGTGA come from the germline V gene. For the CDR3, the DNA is TGTGCCAGCAGCCAGGACAGGCGCACTGAAGCTTTCTTT. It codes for CASSQDRRTEAFF.

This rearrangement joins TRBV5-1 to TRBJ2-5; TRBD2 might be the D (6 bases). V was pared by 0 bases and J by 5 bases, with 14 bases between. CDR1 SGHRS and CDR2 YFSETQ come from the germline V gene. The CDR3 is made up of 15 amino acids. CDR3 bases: TGCGCCAGCAGCTTGGCCAGCGGGTCGGCGGAGACCCAGTACTTC. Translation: CASSLASGSAETQYF. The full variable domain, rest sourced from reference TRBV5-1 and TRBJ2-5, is KAGVTQTPRYLIKTRGQQVTLSCSPISGHRSVSWYQQTPGQGLQFLFEYFSETQRNKGNFPGRFSGRQFSNSRSEMNVSTLELGDSALYLCASSLASGSAETQYFGPGTRLLVL.

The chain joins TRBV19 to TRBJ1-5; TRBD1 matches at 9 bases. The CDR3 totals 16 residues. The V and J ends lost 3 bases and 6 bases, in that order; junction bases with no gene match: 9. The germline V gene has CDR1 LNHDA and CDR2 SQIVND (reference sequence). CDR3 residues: CASSIPGQGIFQPQHF. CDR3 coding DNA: TGTGCCAGTAGTATCCCGGGACAGGGTATTTTTCAGCCCCAGCATTTT.

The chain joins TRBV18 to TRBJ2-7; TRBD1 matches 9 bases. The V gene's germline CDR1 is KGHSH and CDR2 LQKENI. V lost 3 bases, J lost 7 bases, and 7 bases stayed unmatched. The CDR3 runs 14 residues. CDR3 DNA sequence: TGTGCCAGCTCACCTGGACAGGGGATGCGGGAGCAGTACTTC. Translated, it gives CASSPGQGMREQYF.

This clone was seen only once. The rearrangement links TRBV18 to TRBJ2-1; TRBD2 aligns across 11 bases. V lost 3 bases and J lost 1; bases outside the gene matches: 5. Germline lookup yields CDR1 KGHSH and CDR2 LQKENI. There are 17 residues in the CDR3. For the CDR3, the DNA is TGTGCCAGCTCACCGCTAGCGGGGGGAGGGTCCTACAATGAGCAGTTCTTC. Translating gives CASSPLAGGGSYNEQFF.

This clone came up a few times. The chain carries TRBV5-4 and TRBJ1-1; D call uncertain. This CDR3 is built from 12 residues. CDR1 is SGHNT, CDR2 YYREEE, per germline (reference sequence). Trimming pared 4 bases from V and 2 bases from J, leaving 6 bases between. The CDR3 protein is CASSTENTEAFF. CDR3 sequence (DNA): TGTGCCAGCAGCACGGAAAACACTGAAGCTTTCTTT.

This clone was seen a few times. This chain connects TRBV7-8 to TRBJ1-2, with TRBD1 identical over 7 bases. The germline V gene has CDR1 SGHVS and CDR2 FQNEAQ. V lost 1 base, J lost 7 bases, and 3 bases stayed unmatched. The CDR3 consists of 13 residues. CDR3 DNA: TGTGCCAGCAGCTTAGGGGGACAGCTTGGCTACACCTTC. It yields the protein CASSLGGQLGYTF.

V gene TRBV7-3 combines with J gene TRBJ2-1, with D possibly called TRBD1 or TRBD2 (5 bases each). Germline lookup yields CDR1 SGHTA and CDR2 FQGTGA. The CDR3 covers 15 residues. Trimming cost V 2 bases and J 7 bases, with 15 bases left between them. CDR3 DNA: TGTGCCAGCAGCTTAGGGGCGAGTAGCGCAAATGAGCAGTTCTTC. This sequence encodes CASSLGASSANEQFF.

CDR3 in DNA: TGTGCCAGCAGCCGACTAGCGGGGGGGCGAAATACGCAGTATTTT. Translating gives CASSRLAGGRNTQYF. J is TRBJ2-3 and V is TRBV2; TRBD2 matches at 14 bases. CDR3 size: 15 residues. V trimming: 6 bases; J trimming: 7 bases; junction bases outside the gene matches: 6. Germline V gene data show CDR1 as SNHLY and CDR2 as FYNNEI.

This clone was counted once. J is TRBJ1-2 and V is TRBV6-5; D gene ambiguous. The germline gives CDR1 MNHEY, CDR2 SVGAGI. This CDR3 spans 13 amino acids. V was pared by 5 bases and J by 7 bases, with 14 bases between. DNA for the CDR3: TGTGCCAGCAGTCCGGGGAGGTTCCTTGGCTACACCTTC. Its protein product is CASSPGRFLGYTF.

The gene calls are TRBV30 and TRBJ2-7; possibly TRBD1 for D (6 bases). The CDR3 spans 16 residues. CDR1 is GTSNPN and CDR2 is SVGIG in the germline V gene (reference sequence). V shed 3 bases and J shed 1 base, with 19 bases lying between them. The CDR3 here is CAWSPFSGQFSYEQYF. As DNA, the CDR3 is TGTGCCTGGAGCCCCTTCTCTGGACAGTTTTCCTACGAGCAGTACTTC.

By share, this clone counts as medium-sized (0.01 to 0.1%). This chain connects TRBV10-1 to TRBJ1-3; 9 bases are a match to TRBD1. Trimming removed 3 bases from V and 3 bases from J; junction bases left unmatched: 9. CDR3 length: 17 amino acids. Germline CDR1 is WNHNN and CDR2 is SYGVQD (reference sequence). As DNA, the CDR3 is TGCGCCAGCAGTGACACTTTACAGGGGGCGGGTGGAAACACCATATATTTT. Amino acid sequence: CASSDTLQGAGGNTIYF.

DNA for the CDR3: TGTGCCAGCAGCCGTACCCTCCAGGGCTACACCTTC. Its protein product is CASSRTLQGYTF. This sequence joins TRBV6-5 and TRBJ1-2; D is unresolved. The CDR3 is 12 amino acids. Germline V gene sequence: CDR1 MNHEY, CDR2 SVGAGI. V dropped 6 bases and J dropped 8 bases, with 13 bases sitting between them.

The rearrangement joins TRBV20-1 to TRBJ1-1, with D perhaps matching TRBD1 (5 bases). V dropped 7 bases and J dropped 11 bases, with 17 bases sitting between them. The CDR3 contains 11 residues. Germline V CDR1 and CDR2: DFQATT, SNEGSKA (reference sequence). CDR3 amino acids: CSGALGDFAFF. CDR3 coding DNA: TGCAGTGGGGCCCTAGGGGACTTTGCTTTCTTT.

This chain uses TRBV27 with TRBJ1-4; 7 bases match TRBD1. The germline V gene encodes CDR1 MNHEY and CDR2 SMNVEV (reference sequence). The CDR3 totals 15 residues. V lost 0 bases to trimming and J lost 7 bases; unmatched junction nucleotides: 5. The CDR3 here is CASSLSPQGSEKLFF. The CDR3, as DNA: TGTGCCAGCAGTTTATCCCCACAGGGGAGTGAAAAACTGTTTTTT.